This T cell receptor beta chain was retrieved from a study of CD8+CD57+ T cells in acquired aplastic anemia. In the study overall: The study obtained an average of about 3.1 ug of DNA from sorted CD4+ and CD8+ cells.

V dropped 4 bases and J dropped 6; count of bases not matched to a gene: 7. Germline CDR1 is LNHDA and CDR2 is SQIVND (reference sequence). The CDR3 sequence is 14 residues long. TCR beta VDJ combinations and CDR3 sequences were profiled from genomic DNA. Each CDR3 protein gets one entry after TCRdb re-called the reads with MiXCR. The data contain over 150,000 distinct CDR3 sequences, 71% of them singletons. Worth noting for this clonotype: Antigen specificity is unknown.

Study results and limitations: Between patients and controls, approximately 29 CD8+ CDR3 sequences were found in common.

Patients chosen for sequencing had shown CD8+CD57+ cell expansion by flow cytometry. As a group, the patients uniformly had severe acquired aplastic anemia. Sequenced material: sorted CD4+, CD8+, or CD8+CD57+ T cells (not recorded which) from PBMCs. The clonotype originates from a human donor with aplastic anemia. The V gene is TRBV19, the J gene TRBJ2-7, with 9 nucleotides matching TRBD1. The CDR3 reads CASSTKQGAGEQYF. CDR3 nucleotide sequence: TGTGCCAGTAGTACCAAACAGGGGGCAGGCGAGCAGTACTTC. The whole variable domain, remainder taken from reference TRBV19 and TRBJ2-7, is DGGITQSPKYLFRKEGQNVTLSCEQNLNHDAMYWYRQDPGQGLRLIYYSQIVNDFQKGDIAEGYSVSREKKESFPLTVTSAQKNPTAFYLCASSTKQGAGEQYFGPGTRLTVT.